This entry is about one T cell receptor beta chain. One end of the junction does not line up with germline, which may come from a read error. TCRdb fed the RT-PCR reads into MiXCR, producing one record per CDR3 protein. The table records hundreds of thousands of distinct CDR3 sequences, more than 13% of them present only once. This CDR3 region has 13 residues. Germline CDR1 MNHNS, CDR2 SASEGT. This sequence originates from a female donor in good health, serving as a healthy control. The rearrangement links TRBV6-1 to TRBJ1-2; 7 nucleotides agree with TRBD1. Material for sequencing was memory CD4+ T cells from blood. DNA of the CDR3: TGTGCCAGCAGGGAAGACAGGGACTATGGCTACACCTTC. This codes for CASREDRDYGYTF.